What follows is one T cell receptor beta chain and its context. Its specificity is not known. Germline-derived CDR1 and CDR2 are DFQATT and SNEGSKA (reference sequence). Trimming at V came to 1 base and at J to 6 bases, leaving 6 bases not matched to a gene. This CDR3 has 14 residues. These data belong to a study of vaccination and CD4 T cells after COVID-19. The wider study: Median time from COVID diagnosis to post-COVID sampling was roughly 100 days (35 to 161). The peptides that stimulated the cells were overlapping spike peptides from SARS-CoV-2, HCoV-NL63, HCoV-OC43 and HCoV-229E.

Sequence data for DNA of cultured CD4+ T cells were generated by the Oncomine TCR Beta short-read assay. TCRdb independently ran MiXCR on the PCR reads; one entry per CDR3 protein. The sample yields some 12,000 distinct CDR3 sequences, around a third seen once. Treatment of the sample: roughly ten-day PBMC culture with coronavirus spike peptide pools or control peptides (ViraFEST assay). Under the ViraFEST approach, antigen-specific T cells were expanded with peptide pools and TCRs subsequently sequenced. The rearrangement uses TRBV20-1 and TRBJ2-7, with TRBD1 matching 10 bases. The receptor's source is a human donor who had recovered from COVID-19. The sample here was CD4+ T cells from blood, cultured in vitro, taken after SARS-CoV-2 vaccination. CDR3 amino acids: CSARGGTGVGEQYF. In DNA, the CDR3 is TGCAGTGCTAGAGGAGGGACAGGGGTAGGCGAGCAGTACTTC.